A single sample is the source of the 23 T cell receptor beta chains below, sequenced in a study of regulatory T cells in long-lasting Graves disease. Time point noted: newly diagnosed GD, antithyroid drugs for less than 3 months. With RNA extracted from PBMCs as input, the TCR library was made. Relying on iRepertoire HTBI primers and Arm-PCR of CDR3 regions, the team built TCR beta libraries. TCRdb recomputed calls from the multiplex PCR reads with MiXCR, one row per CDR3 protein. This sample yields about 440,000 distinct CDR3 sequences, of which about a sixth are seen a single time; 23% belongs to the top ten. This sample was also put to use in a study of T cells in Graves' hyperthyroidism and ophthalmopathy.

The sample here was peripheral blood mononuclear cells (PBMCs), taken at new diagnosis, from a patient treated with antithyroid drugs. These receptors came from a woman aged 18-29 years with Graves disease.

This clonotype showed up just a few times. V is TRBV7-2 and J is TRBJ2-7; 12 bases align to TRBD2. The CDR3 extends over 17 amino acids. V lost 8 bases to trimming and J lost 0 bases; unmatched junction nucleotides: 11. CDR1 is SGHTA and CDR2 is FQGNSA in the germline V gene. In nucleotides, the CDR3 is TGTGCCAGCGGGGGTTCAATGGGACTAGCGGGCTCCTACGAGCAGTACTTC. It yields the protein CASGGSMGLAGSYEQYF.

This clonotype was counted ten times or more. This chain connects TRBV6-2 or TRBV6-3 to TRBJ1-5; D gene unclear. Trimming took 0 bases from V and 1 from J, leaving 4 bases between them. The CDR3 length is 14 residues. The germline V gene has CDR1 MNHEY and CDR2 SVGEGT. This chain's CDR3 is CASSYSFSNQPQHF. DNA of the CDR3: TGTGCCAGCAGTTACTCTTTCAGCAATCAGCCCCAGCATTTT.

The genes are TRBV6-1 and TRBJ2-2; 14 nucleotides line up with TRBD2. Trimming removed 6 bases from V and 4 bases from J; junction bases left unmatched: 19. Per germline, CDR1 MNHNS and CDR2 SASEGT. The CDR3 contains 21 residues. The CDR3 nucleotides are TGTGCCAGCAGAGGACCAAGGCAACCCGGGACTAGCGGGAGAGGCACCGGGGAGCTGTTTTTT. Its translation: CASRGPRQPGTSGRGTGELFF.

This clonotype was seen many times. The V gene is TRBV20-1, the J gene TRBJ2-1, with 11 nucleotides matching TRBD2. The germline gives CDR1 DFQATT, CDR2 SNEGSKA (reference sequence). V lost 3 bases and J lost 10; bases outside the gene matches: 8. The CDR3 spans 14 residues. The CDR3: CSASSPSGRTEQFF. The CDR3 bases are TGCAGTGCTAGTAGTCCTAGCGGGAGGACAGAGCAGTTCTTC.

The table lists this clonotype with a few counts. CDR3 residues: CASSIVRQLYNEQFF. The CDR3 DNA is TGTGCCAGTAGTATAGTGAGACAGCTTTACAATGAGCAGTTCTTC. The chain carries TRBV19 and TRBJ2-1; TRBD1 might be the D (5 bases). The CDR3 loop spans 15 amino acids. Per the germline V gene, CDR1 is LNHDA and CDR2 is SQIVND (reference sequence). V lost 1 base to trimming and J lost 4 bases, with 11 bases between them.

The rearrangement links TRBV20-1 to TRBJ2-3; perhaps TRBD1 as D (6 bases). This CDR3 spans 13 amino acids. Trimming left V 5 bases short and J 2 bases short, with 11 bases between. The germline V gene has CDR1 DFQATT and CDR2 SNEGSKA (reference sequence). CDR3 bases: TGCAGTGCTGGACAGCGGTTCACAGATACGCAGTATTTT. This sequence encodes CSAGQRFTDTQYF.

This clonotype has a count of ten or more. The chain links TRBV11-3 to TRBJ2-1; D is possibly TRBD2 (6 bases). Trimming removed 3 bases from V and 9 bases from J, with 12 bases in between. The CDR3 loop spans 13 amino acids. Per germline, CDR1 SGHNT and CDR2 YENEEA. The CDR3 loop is CASSLEGSSEQFF. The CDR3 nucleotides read TGTGCCAGCAGCTTGGAGGGGTCAAGTGAGCAGTTCTTC. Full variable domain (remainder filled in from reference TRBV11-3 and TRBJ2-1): EAGVVQSPRYKIIEKKQPVAFWCNPISGHNTLYWYLQNLGQGPELLIRYENEEAVDDSQLPKDRFSAERLKGVDSTLKIQPAELGDSAVYLCASSLEGSSEQFFGPGTRLTVL.

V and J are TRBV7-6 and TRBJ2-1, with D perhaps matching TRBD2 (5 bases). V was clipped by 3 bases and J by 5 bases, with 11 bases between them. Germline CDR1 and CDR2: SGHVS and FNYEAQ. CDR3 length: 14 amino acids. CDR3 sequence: CASSFWTGDNEQFF. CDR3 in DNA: TGTGCCAGCAGCTTCTGGACTGGGGACAATGAGCAGTTCTTC.

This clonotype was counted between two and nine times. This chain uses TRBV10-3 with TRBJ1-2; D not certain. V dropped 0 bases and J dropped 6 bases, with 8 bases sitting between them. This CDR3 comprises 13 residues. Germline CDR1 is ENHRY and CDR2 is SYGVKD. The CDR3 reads CAISESLVDGYTF. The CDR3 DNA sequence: TGTGCCATCAGTGAGTCGTTAGTAGATGGCTACACCTTC.

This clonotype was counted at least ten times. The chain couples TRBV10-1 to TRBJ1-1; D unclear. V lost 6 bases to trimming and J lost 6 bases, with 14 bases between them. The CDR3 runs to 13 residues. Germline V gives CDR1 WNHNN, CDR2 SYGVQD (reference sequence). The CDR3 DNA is TGCGCCAGCAGCCCACAGCGGGTCTCTGAAGCTTTCTTT. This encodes CASSPQRVSEAFF.

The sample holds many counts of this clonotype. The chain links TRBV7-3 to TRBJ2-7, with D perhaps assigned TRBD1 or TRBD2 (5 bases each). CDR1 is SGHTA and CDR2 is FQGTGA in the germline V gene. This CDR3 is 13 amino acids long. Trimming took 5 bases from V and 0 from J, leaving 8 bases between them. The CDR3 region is CASSPGASYEQYF. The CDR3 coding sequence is TGTGCCAGCAGCCCCGGGGCCTCCTACGAGCAGTACTTC.

For the CDR3, the DNA is TGTGCCATCAGTGACTCCGACAGAACCTACGAGCAGTACTTC. Translating gives CAISDSDRTYEQYF. The chain joins TRBV10-3 to TRBJ2-7; a possible D gene is TRBD1 (5 bases). Trimming shortened V by 3 bases and J by 2 bases, and 11 bases separated the two germline ends. Per germline, CDR1 ENHRY and CDR2 SYGVKD. The CDR3 runs to 14 residues.

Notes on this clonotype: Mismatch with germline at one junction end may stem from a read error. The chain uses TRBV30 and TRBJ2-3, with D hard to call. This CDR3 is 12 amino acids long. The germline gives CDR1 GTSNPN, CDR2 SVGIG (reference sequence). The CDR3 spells CVWSFHTDTQYF. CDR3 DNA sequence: TGTGTCTGGAGTTTTCACACAGATACGCAGTATTTT.

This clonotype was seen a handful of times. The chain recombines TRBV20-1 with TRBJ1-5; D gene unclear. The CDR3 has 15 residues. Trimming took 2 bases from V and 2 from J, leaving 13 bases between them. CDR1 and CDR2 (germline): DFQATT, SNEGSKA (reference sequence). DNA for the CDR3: TGCAGTGCTAGATTCGCGACGTTAGGCAATCAGCCCCAGCATTTT. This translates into CSARFATLGNQPQHF.

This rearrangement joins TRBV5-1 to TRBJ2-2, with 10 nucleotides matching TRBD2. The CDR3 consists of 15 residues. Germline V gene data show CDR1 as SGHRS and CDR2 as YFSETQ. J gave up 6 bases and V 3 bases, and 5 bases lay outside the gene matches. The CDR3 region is CASSYLAGEAGELFF. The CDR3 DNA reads TGCGCCAGCAGCTATCTAGCGGGAGAGGCCGGGGAGCTGTTTTTT.

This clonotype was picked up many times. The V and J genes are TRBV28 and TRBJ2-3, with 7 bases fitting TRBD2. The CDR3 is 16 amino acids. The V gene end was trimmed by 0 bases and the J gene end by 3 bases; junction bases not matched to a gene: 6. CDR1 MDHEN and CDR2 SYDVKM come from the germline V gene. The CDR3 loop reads CASSLWAGVGTDTQYF. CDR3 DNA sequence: TGTGCCAGCAGTTTATGGGCGGGAGTTGGGACAGATACGCAGTATTTT. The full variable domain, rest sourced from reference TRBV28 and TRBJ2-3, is DVKVTQSSRYLVKRTGEKVFLECVQDMDHENMFWYRQDPGLGLRLIYFSYDVKMKEKGDIPEGYSVSREKKERFSLILESASTNQTSMYLCASSLWAGVGTDTQYFGPGTRLTVL.

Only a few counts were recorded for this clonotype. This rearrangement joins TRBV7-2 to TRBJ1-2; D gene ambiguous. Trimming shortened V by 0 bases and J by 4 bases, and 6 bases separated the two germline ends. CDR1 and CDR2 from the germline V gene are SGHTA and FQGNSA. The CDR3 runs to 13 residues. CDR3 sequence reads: CASSLALGYGYTF. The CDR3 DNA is TGTGCCAGCAGCTTAGCCCTAGGCTATGGCTACACCTTC.

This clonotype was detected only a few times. This CDR3 reads CASSLAGTAKETQYF. In nucleotides, the CDR3 is TGCGCCAGCAGCTTGGCCGGGACAGCAAAAGAGACCCAGTACTTC. The chain employs TRBV5-1 and TRBJ2-5, with 7 positions matching TRBD1. Germline trimming cut 0 bases from V and 3 bases from J; bases unmatched to any gene: 5. The CDR3 covers 15 residues. CDR1 and CDR2 from the germline V gene are SGHRS and YFSETQ.

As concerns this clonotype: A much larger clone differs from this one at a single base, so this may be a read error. CDR3 nucleotides: TGTGCCAGCAGTGTACTTCTAGCGGGAGGGCCCTACGAGCAGTACTTC. It translates to CASSVLLAGGPYEQYF. The chain couples TRBV3-1 to TRBJ2-7, with 12 bases that match TRBD2. Germline trimming cut 6 bases from V and 2 bases from J; bases unmatched to any gene: 8. The CDR3 spans 16 residues. Looked up from germline, CDR1 is LGHDT and CDR2 is YNNKEL (reference sequence).

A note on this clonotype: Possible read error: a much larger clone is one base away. For the CDR3, the DNA is TGTGCCAGCAGTTCCCCCTCCAATCCGGGACGAGGTAGCACTGAAGCTTTCTTT. Translated: CASSSPSNPGRGSTEAFF. The V and J genes are TRBV7-8 and TRBJ1-1, with a tentative D call TRBD1 (5 bases). Per germline, CDR1 SGHVS and CDR2 FQNEAQ. Trimming left V 6 bases short and J 4 bases short, with 27 bases between. The CDR3 sequence is 18 residues long.

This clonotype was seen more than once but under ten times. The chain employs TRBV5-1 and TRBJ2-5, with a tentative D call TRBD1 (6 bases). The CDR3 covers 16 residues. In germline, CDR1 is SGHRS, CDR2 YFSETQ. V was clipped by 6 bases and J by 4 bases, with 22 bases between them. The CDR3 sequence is CASTPSTGSGLETQYF. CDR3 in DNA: TGCGCCAGCACGCCCTCTACAGGGTCGGGTTTAGAGACCCAGTACTTC.

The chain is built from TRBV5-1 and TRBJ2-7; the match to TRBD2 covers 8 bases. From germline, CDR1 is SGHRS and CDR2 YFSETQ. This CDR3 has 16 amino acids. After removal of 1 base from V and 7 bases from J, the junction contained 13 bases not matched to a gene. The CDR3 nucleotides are TGCGCCAGCAGCTTGAATTTGGGACTAGGGAGTAATGAGCAGTACTTC. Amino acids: CASSLNLGLGSNEQYF.

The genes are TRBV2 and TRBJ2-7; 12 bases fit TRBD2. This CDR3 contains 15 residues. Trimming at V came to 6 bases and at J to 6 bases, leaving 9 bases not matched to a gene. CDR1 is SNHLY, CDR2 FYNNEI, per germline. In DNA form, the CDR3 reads TGTGCCAGCAGCCGACTAGCGGGAGCCTTGGGCGAGCAGTACTTC. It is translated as CASSRLAGALGEQYF.